This note documents a single T cell receptor beta chain sequence. The junction shows a germline mismatch at one end, possibly a read error. Treg sorting used a CD4+CD25+CD127-/low gate. CDR1 and CDR2 from the germline V gene are SGHTS and YDEGEE. There are 15 residues in the CDR3. TCRdb re-derived calls from the 5' RACE reads in MiXCR, one entry per CDR3 protein. In the table there are tens of thousands of distinct CDR3 sequences, approximately 26% of which are singletons. This rearrangement joins TRBV5-8 to TRBJ2-1; 14 bases map to TRBD2. This clonotype originated in a female donor with breast cancer. The specimen was tumor-infiltrating Tregs sorted from the breast tumor. CDR3 in DNA: TGTGCCAGCATCCCCCGACTAGCGGGGGGGGGTAGGCGGCTCTTC. The encoded protein is CASIPRLAGGGRRLF.